This T cell receptor (beta chain) was identified during a study of neurological immune-mediated disorders. This CDR3 is built from 13 residues. V was shortened by 5 bases and J by 6 bases, with 12 bases between the two germline ends. The cDNA came from 5'RACE with 10-nucleotide random UMIs. TCRdb independently ran MiXCR on the 5' RACE reads; one entry per CDR3 protein. The table shows approximately 50,000 distinct CDR3 sequences, with about 3.5% occurring only once. The table lists this clonotype with many counts. Specimen: PBMCs. This receptor was identified in a man aged 35 to 55 with multiple sclerosis. The chain recombines TRBV12-3 or TRBV12-4 with TRBJ2-3, with D possibly being TRBD1 (7 bases). In DNA, the CDR3 is TGTGCCAGCAGTCCGACAGGGAGGGATACGCAGTATTTT. Protein product: CASSPTGRDTQYF.